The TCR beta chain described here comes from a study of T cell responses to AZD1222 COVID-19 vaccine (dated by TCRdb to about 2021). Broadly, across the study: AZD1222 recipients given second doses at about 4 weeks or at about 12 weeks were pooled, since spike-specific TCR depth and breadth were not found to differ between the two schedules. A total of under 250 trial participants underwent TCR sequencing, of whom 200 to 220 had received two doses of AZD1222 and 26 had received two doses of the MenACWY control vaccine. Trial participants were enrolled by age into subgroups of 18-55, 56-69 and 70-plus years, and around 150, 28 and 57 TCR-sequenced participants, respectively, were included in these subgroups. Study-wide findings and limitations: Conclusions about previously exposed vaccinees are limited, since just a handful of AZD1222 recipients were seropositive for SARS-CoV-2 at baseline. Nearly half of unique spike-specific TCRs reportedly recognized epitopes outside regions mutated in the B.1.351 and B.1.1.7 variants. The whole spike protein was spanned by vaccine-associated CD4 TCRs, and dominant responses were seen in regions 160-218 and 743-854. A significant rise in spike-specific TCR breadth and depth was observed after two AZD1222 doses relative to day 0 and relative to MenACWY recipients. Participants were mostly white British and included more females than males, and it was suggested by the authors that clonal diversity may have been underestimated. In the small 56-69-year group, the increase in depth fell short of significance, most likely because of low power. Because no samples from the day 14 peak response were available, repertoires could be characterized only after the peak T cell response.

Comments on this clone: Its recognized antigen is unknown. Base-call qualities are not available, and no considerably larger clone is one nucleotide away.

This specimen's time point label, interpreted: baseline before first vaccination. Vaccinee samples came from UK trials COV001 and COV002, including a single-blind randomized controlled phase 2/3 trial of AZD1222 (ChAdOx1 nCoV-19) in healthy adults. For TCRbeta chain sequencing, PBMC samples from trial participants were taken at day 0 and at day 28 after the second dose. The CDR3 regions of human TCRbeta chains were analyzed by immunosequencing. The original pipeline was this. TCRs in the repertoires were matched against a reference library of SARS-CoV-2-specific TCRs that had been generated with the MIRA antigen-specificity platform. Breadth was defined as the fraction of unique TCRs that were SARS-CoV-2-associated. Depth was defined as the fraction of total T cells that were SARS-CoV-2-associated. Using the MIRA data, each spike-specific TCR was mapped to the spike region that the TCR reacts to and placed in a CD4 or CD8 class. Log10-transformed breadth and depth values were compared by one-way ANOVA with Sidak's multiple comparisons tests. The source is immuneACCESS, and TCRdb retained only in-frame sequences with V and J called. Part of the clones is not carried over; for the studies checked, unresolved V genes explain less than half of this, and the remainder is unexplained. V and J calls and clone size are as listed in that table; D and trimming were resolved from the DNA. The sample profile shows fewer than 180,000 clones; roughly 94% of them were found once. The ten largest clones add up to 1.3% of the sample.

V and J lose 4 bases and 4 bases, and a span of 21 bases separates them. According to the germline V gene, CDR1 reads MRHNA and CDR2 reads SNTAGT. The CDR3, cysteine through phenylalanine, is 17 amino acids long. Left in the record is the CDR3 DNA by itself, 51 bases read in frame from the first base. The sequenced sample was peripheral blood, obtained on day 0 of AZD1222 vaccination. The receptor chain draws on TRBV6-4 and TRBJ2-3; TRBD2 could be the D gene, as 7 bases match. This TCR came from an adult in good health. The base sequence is TGTGCCAGCAGTGCGCGGGGGCCAGCTGGATTCTCAGATACGCAGTATTTT. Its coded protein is CASSARGPAGFSDTQYF.